Listed below are T cell receptor beta chains from one sample, sequenced in a study of T cells after posttransplantation cyclophosphamide. Generated by immunoSEQ multiplex PCR, the TCRdb table keeps only in-frame clones and is missing some. The data show fewer than 40,000 clones, with none appearing a single time. The specimen was PBMCs. These receptors came from a woman under 40 in good health and a related stem cell transplant donor. Both conserved end residues are part of each CDR3. Fields, in order: CDR3 protein, CDR3 DNA, clone size, J gene, D gene, V gene. The D gene is left open where the match is weak. Each size is once, few, many or a size class.

CDR3: CASSLIQGAEAFF
DNA: TGTGCCAGCAGTTTAATTCAGGGGGCTGAAGCTTTCTTT
size: many
J: TRBJ1-1
D: TRBD1
V: TRBV12-3/TRBV12-4

CDR3: CATSRDIQGNQPQHF
DNA: TGTGCCACCAGCAGAGACATACAGGGTAATCAGCCCCAGCATTTT
size: few
J: TRBJ1-5
D: -
V: TRBV15

CDR3: CASSIARGTGNTIYF
DNA: TGTGCCAGTAGTATCGCCAGGGGGACTGGAAACACCATATATTTT
size: many
J: TRBJ1-3
D: TRBD1
V: TRBV19

CDR3: CASSHCMGPANQPQHF
DNA: TGTGCCAGCAGCCACTGCATGGGGCCGGCGAATCAGCCCCAGCATTTT
size: many
J: TRBJ1-5
D: -
V: TRBV14

CDR3: CASSPPGHSYEQYF
DNA: TGCGCCAGCAGCCCCCCCGGACATTCCTACGAGCAGTACTTC
size: many
J: TRBJ2-7
D: -
V: TRBV5-1

CDR3: CASSVTGVKTQYF
DNA: TGTGCCAGTAGTGTGACAGGGGTGAAGACCCAGTACTTC
size: many
J: TRBJ2-5
D: TRBD1
V: TRBV19

CDR3: CASSYGPAAYGYTF
DNA: TGTGCCAGCAGTTACGGTCCGGCGGCATATGGCTACACCTTC
size: many
J: TRBJ1-2
D: -
V: TRBV6-5

CDR3: CASRRTSGGVSSYEQYF
DNA: TGTGCCAGCAGGAGGACTAGCGGGGGGGTTAGCTCCTACGAGCAGTACTTC
size: many
J: TRBJ2-7
D: TRBD2
V: TRBV2

CDR3: CASTTVGQGSYEQYF
DNA: TGTGCCAGCACCACAGTAGGACAGGGCTCCTACGAGCAGTACTTC
size: many
J: TRBJ2-7
D: TRBD1
V: TRBV7-9

CDR3: CASSFSSTGGSSGNTIYF
DNA: TGTGCCAGCAGCTTTTCATCGACCGGGGGAAGCTCTGGAAACACCATATATTTT
size: many
J: TRBJ1-3
D: -
V: TRBV7-8

CDR3: CASSFGTSGADTQYF
DNA: TGTGCCAGCAGCTTCGGGACTAGCGGGGCGGATACGCAGTATTTT
size: few
J: TRBJ2-3
D: TRBD2
V: TRBV7-2